Listed below are T cell receptor beta chains from one sample, sequenced in a study. Via MiXCR, TCRdb re-called the RT-PCR reads, giving one row per CDR3 protein. The repertoire holds more than 600,000 distinct CDR3 sequences, with approximately 15% as singletons. The specimen sequenced was memory CD4+ T cells from blood. The receptors stem from a female donor in good health, serving as a healthy control. CDR3s include the opening cysteine and the closing phenylalanine or tryptophan. A D gene is named only where the DNA matches it firmly. The listing skips clone size in some rows; elsewhere it reads once, few, many or a size class.

TRBJ2-1	many	TRBD2	TRBV12-3/TRBV12-4	15	CASRHPSGSYNEQFF	TGTGCCAGCAGGCATCCTAGCGGATCCTACAATGAGCAGTTCTTC
TRBJ2-5	many	-	TRBV6-2/TRBV6-3	14	CASSLRGHQETQYF	TGTGCCAGCAGCCTCCGAGGACACCAAGAGACCCAGTACTTC
TRBJ1-1	once	-	TRBV27	14	CASSLGGRITEAFF	TGTGCCAGCAGTTTGGGGGGCAGGATCACTGAAGCTTTCTTT
TRBJ2-5	few	-	TRBV7-8	14	CASSRQGIQETQYF	TGTGCCAGCAGCCGTCAGGGGATCCAAGAGACCCAGTACTTC
TRBJ2-7	-	TRBD1	TRBV7-6	13	CASSQDTGGEQYF	TGTGCCAGCAGCCAAGACACAGGGGGCGAGCAGTACTTC
TRBJ2-3	many	TRBD2	TRBV29-1	15	CSVDRLAGGEDTQYF	TGCAGCGTTGATCGGCTAGCGGGGGGGGAAGATACGCAGTATTTT
TRBJ2-7	few	TRBD2	TRBV5-1	16	CASSLESSGNPYEQYF	TGCGCCAGCAGCTTGGAGTCTAGCGGGAACCCCTACGAGCAGTACTTC
TRBJ2-7	-	-	TRBV28	13	CASSGDDSYEQYF	TGTGCCAGCAGTGGGGACGACTCCTACGAGCAGTACTTC
TRBJ2-1	few	-	TRBV6-6	14	CASRRSRGEYEQFF	TGTGCCAGCAGACGTTCTAGGGGCGAATATGAGCAGTTCTTC
TRBJ1-6	many	-	TRBV6-1	13	CASSDQLGSPLHF	TGTGCCAGCAGTGATCAGCTTGGGTCACCCCTCCACTTT
TRBJ1-5	-	-	TRBV12-3/TRBV12-4	12	CASSGGRQPQHF	TGTGCCAGCAGTGGGGGGCGTCAGCCCCAGCATTTT
TRBJ2-6	few	-	TRBV12-3/TRBV12-4	14	CASVSLSGANVLTF	TGTGCCAGCGTCAGTCTCTCTGGGGCCAACGTCCTGACTTTC